This T cell receptor (beta chain) is drawn from a study of OX40 agonist ivuxolimab in advanced cancers. The protocol was immunoSEQ multiplex PCR, while the TCRdb copy is restricted to in-frame clones and leaves out a portion. Of 30,000 to 45,000 clones in the sample, less than 85% were seen once. This clone was detected a few times. The sample has other DNA sequences that encode this CDR3 too. This CDR3 is built from 15 residues. The germline V gene encodes CDR1 SGHTA and CDR2 FQGNSA. Trimming removed 4 bases from V and 8 bases from J; junction bases left unmatched: 9. The sequenced sample was CD4+ or CD8+ T cells sorted from blood, obtained in a trial of the OX40 agonist ivuxolimab. This TCR came from an adult with an advanced solid tumor such as melanoma, head and neck, liver or kidney cancer. The chain combines TRBV7-2 with TRBJ2-1; 9 bases map to TRBD2. CDR3 bases: TGTGCCAGCAGCTATGGGGCGGGGGGGCGCTATGAGCAGTTCTTC. Translating it yields CASSYGAGGRYEQFF.